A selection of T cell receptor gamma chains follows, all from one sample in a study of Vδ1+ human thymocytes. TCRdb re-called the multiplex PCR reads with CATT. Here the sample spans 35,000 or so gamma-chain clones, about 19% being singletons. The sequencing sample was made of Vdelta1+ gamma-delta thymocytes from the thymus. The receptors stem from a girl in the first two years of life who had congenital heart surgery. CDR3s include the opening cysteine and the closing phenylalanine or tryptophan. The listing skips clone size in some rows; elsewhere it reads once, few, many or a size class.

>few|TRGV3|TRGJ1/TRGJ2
CATWDRRRQLF
TGTGCCACCTGGGACAGGCGGCGGCAACTCTTT
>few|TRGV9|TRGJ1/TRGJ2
CALWEGTIMRKLF
TGTGCCTTGTGGGAGGGCACAATCATGAGGAAACTCTTT
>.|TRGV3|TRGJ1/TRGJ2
CATWDGPDGYKKLF
TGTGCCACCTGGGACGGGCCGGATGGGTATAAGAAACTCTTT
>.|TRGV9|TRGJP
CALWGGLGKKIKVF
TGTGCCTTGTGGGGCGGGTTGGGCAAAAAAATCAAGGTATTT
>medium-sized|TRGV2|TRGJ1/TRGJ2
CATWDGLGYKKLF
TGTGCCACCTGGGACGGGCTGGGTTATAAGAAACTCTTT
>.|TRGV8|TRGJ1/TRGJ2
CATWDSRGEKLF
TGTGCCACCTGGGATAGCCGGGGGGAGAAACTCTTT
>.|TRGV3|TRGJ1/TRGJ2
CATWDRPGGAYKKLF
TGTGCCACCTGGGACAGGCCCGGAGGGGCTTATAAGAAACTCTTT
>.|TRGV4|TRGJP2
CAATSGSSDWIKTF
TGTGCCGCCACCTCCGGTAGTAGTGATTGGATCAAGACGTTT
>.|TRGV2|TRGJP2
CATWDGYYDWIKTF
TGTGCCACCTGGGACGGGTACTATGATTGGATCAAGACGTTT
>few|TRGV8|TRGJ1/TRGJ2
CATWDRPEGYKKLF
TGTGCCACCTGGGATAGGCCTGAAGGGTATAAGAAACTCTTT
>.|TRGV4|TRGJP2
CATWKNSSDWIKTF
TGTGCCACCTGGAAAAATAGTAGTGATTGGATCAAGACGTTT
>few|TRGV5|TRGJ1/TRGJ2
CATWARWKKLF
TGTGCCACCTGGGCCCGGTGGAAGAAACTCTTT
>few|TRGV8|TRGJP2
CATWDKISDWIKTF
TGTGCCACCTGGGATAAAATTAGTGATTGGATCAAGACGTTT
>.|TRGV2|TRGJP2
CATWDGPFRSDWIKTF
TGTGCCACCTGGGACGGGCCGTTTCGTAGTGATTGGATCAAGACGTTT
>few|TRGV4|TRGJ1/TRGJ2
CATWDGGYKKLF
TGTGCCACCTGGGATGGGGGATATAAGAAACTCTTT
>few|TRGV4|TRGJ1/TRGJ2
CATWDERYKKLF
TGTGCCACCTGGGATGAGCGTTATAAGAAACTCTTT
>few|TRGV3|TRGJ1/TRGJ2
CATWSNKKLF
TGTGCCACCTGGTCGAATAAGAAACTCTTT
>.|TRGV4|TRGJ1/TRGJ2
CATWDPLKKLF
TGTGCCACCTGGGACCCACTTAAGAAACTCTTT
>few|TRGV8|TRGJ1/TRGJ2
CATWDRPSYKKLF
TGTGCCACCTGGGATAGGCCGTCTTATAAGAAACTCTTT
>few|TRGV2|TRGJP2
CATWDGRGSSDWIKTF
TGTGCCACCTGGGACGGGCGCGGGAGTAGTGATTGGATCAAGACGTTT
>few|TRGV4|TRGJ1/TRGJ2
CATWDYDYKKLF
TGTGCCACCTGGGATTACGATTATAAGAAACTCTTT
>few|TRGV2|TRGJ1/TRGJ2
CATRDGRPGNYYKKLF
TGTGCCACCCGGGACGGGCGCCCCGGCAATTATTATAAGAAACTCTTT
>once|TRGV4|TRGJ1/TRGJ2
CATWDGTSNYYKKLF
TGTGCCACCTGGGATGGAACCTCGAATTATTATAAGAAACTCTTT
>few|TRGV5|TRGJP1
CATWDSTGWFKIF
TGTGCCACCTGGGACTCCACTGGTTGGTTCAAGATATTT
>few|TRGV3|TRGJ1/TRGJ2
CATWDRPRSYKKLF
TGTGCCACCTGGGACAGGCCTAGGAGCTATAAGAAACTCTTT
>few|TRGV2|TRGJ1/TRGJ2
CATWACNYYKKLF
TGTGCCACCTGGGCCTGTAATTATTATAAGAAACTCTTT
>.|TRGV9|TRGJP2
CALLCGGDWIKTF
TGTGCCTTGTTGTGCGGAGGGGATTGGATCAAGACGTTT
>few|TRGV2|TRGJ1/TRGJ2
CATWDGPKYKKLF
TGTGCCACCTGGGACGGGCCGAAATATAAGAAACTCTTT
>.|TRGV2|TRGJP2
CATWDRPTKDSSDWIKTF
TGTGCCACCTGGGACAGGCCGACTAAGGATAGTAGTGATTGGATCAAGACGTTT
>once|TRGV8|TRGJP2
CATWTQRGDQYSSDWIKTF
TGTGCCACCTGGACCCAGAGGGGAGACCAATATAGTAGTGATTGGATCAAGACGTTT
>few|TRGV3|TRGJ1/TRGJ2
CATWPDKKLF
TGTGCCACCTGGCCTGATAAGAAACTCTTT
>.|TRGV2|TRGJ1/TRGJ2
CATWDGPRNYKKLF
TGTGCCACCTGGGACGGGCCGAGGAATTATAAGAAACTCTTT
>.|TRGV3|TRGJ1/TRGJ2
CATWDRQVEYKKLF
TGTGCCACCTGGGACAGGCAGGTAGAGTATAAGAAACTCTTT
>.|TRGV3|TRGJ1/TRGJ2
CATWDRPLYYKKLF
TGTGCCACCTGGGACAGGCCCTTATATTATAAGAAACTCTTT
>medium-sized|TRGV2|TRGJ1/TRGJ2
CATWDANYYKKLF
TGTGCCACCTGGGACGCGAATTATTATAAGAAACTCTTT
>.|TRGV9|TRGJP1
CALWEENYWFKIF
TGTGCCTTGTGGGAGGAGAACTATTGGTTCAAGATATTT
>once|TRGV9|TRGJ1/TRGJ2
CALWETGRHRMKLF
TGTGCCTTGTGGGAGACCGGACGGCATAGGATGAAACTCTTT
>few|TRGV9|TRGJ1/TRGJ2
CALWGDTKLF
TGTGCCTTGTGGGGGGACACAAAACTCTTT
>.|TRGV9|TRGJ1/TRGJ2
CALWEVKEDYKKLF
TGTGCCTTGTGGGAGGTGAAAGAGGATTATAAGAAACTCTTT
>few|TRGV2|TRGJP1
CATWDGRGWFKIF
TGTGCCACCTGGGACGGGCGGGGTTGGTTCAAGATATTT
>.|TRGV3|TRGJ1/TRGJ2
CATWDRPGTTYYKKLF
TGTGCCACCTGGGACAGACCCGGGACGACTTATTATAAGAAACTCTTT